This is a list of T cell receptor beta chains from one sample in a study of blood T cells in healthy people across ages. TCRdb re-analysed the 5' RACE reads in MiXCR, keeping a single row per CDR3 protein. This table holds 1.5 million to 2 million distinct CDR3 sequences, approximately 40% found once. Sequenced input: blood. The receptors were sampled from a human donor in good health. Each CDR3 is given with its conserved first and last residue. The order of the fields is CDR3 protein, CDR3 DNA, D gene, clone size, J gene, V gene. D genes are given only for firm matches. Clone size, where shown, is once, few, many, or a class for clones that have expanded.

cdr3_aa: CSVTYSYNEQFF
cdr3_nt: TGCAGCGTTACCTACTCGTACAATGAGCAGTTCTTC
d_call: .
clone_size: few
j_call: TRBJ2-1
v_call: TRBV29-1

cdr3_aa: CASSYGFGTGSQPQHF
cdr3_nt: TGTGCCAGCAGTTATGGATTCGGGACAGGGAGCCAGCCCCAGCATTTT
d_call: TRBD1
clone_size: .
j_call: TRBJ1-5
v_call: TRBV6-6

cdr3_aa: CASSFKTVGQYF
cdr3_nt: TGTGCCAGCAGTTTTAAGACAGTCGGGCAGTACTTC
d_call: .
clone_size: few
j_call: TRBJ2-7
v_call: TRBV28

cdr3_aa: CAWTITGAATGGYTF
cdr3_nt: TGTGCCTGGACTATTACGGGGGCAGCCACGGGTGGCTACACCTTC
d_call: .
clone_size: .
j_call: TRBJ1-2
v_call: TRBV30

cdr3_aa: CASSPLLRGAAEQYF
cdr3_nt: TGTGCCAGCAGCCCTCTTTTGCGGGGGGCCGCCGAGCAGTACTTC
d_call: TRBD2
clone_size: .
j_call: TRBJ2-7
v_call: TRBV3-1

cdr3_aa: CASPQQTDEAFF
cdr3_nt: TGTGCCAGCCCACAGCAGACGGATGAAGCTTTCTTT
d_call: .
clone_size: .
j_call: TRBJ1-1
v_call: TRBV28

cdr3_aa: CSVQGLMNTEAFF
cdr3_nt: TGCAGCGTTCAGGGTTTGATGAACACTGAAGCTTTCTTT
d_call: .
clone_size: few
j_call: TRBJ1-1
v_call: TRBV29-1

cdr3_aa: CASSLWRVYQETQYF
cdr3_nt: TGTGCCAGCAGTTTATGGCGGGTATACCAAGAGACCCAGTACTTC
d_call: .
clone_size: .
j_call: TRBJ2-5
v_call: TRBV12-3/TRBV12-4

cdr3_aa: CASSPRLAGVYNEQFF
cdr3_nt: TGTGCCAGCAGCCCCCGCCTAGCGGGGGTATACAATGAGCAGTTCTTC
d_call: TRBD2
clone_size: .
j_call: TRBJ2-1
v_call: TRBV7-2

cdr3_aa: CAISESRDPTGELFF
cdr3_nt: TGTGCCATCAGTGAGTCACGAGACCCCACCGGGGAGCTGTTTTTT
d_call: .
clone_size: .
j_call: TRBJ2-2
v_call: TRBV10-3

cdr3_aa: CASSVDLLSYEQYF
cdr3_nt: TGTGCCAGCAGCGTAGATCTACTCTCCTACGAGCAGTACTTC
d_call: .
clone_size: .
j_call: TRBJ2-7
v_call: TRBV9

cdr3_aa: CASSMGYGGTNEQFF
cdr3_nt: TGCGCCAGCAGCATGGGTTACGGGGGGACGAATGAGCAGTTCTTC
d_call: TRBD2
clone_size: .
j_call: TRBJ2-1
v_call: TRBV5-1

cdr3_aa: CSVVFVGTLHPGELFF
cdr3_nt: TGCAGCGTTGTCTTTGTGGGGACTCTTCACCCCGGGGAGTTGTTTTTT
d_call: .
clone_size: .
j_call: TRBJ2-2
v_call: TRBV29-1

cdr3_aa: CSARDKNRGVETQYF
cdr3_nt: TGCAGTGCTAGAGATAAGAACAGGGGTGTGGAGACCCAGTACTTC
d_call: TRBD1
clone_size: .
j_call: TRBJ2-5
v_call: TRBV20-1

cdr3_aa: CASGDDSLSGNTIYF
cdr3_nt: TGTGCCAGCGGCGATGACTCTCTCTCTGGAAACACCATATATTTT
d_call: .
clone_size: .
j_call: TRBJ1-3
v_call: TRBV19

cdr3_aa: CSVGTLAGGPWEETQYF
cdr3_nt: TGCAGCGTCGGGACTCTAGCGGGGGGGCCCTGGGAAGAGACCCAGTACTTC
d_call: TRBD2
clone_size: few
j_call: TRBJ2-5
v_call: TRBV29-1

cdr3_aa: CASSRMAGTGYSPGANVLTF
cdr3_nt: TGCGCCAGCAGCCGCATGGCCGGGACAGGGTATTCTCCTGGGGCCAACGTCCTGACTTTC
d_call: TRBD1
clone_size: .
j_call: TRBJ2-6
v_call: TRBV4-1

cdr3_aa: CASSFMGINEQFF
cdr3_nt: TGCGCCAGCAGCTTCATGGGGATAAATGAGCAGTTCTTC
d_call: .
clone_size: few
j_call: TRBJ2-1
v_call: TRBV5-1

cdr3_aa: CASSPTLGGQSTEAFF
cdr3_nt: TGCGCCAGCAGCCCTACCCTAGGGGGCCAGTCTACTGAAGCTTTCTTT
d_call: TRBD1
clone_size: .
j_call: TRBJ1-1
v_call: TRBV4-3

cdr3_aa: CASRRSGQGLDTGELFF
cdr3_nt: TGTGCCAGCAGACGCAGCGGACAGGGGCTGGACACCGGGGAGCTGTTTTTT
d_call: TRBD1
clone_size: few
j_call: TRBJ2-2
v_call: TRBV6-6

cdr3_aa: CASSSSLDTLEAFF
cdr3_nt: TGTGCCAGCAGCTCCAGTTTGGACACTCTTGAAGCTTTCTTT
d_call: .
clone_size: .
j_call: TRBJ1-1
v_call: TRBV11-1

cdr3_aa: CSARGTADAYEQYF
cdr3_nt: TGCAGTGCTAGAGGGACAGCAGATGCCTACGAGCAGTACTTC
d_call: .
clone_size: few
j_call: TRBJ2-7
v_call: TRBV20-1

cdr3_aa: CASSPTSGTGLAFF
cdr3_nt: TGCGCCAGCAGCCCCACCAGTGGAACAGGGTTAGCTTTCTTT
d_call: .
clone_size: .
j_call: TRBJ1-1
v_call: TRBV5-1

cdr3_aa: CASSLLQGECTF
cdr3_nt: TGTGCCAGCAGCCTTCTACAGGGGGAGTGCACCTTC
d_call: TRBD1
clone_size: few
j_call: TRBJ1-2
v_call: TRBV7-9